This TCR beta chain emerged from a study of Ad26.COV2.S vaccination and SARS-CoV-2 variants. Treatment defined: 19 received Ad26.COV2.S at low or high dose, single or two shots; 5 received placebo; per-sample allocation not given. Sampling was performed 63 days after the first vaccine or placebo injection. Only in-frame clones appear in the TCRdb table, and some are missing; sequencing was by immunoSEQ multiplex PCR. The table records roughly 500,000 clones, 70% to 90% of them present only once. From germline, CDR1 is LGHNA and CDR2 YSLEER. The germline V and J ends were trimmed by 1 base and 1 base, with 4 bases remaining between them. The CDR3 contains 14 residues.

This chain uses TRBV4-3 with TRBJ2-2; no firm D call. This receptor was identified in a person between 18 and 65 years old who received the Ad26.COV2.S COVID-19 vaccine or a placebo. The sequencing used peripheral blood, collected in a trial of Ad26.COV2.S vaccine versus placebo. The CDR3 DNA sequence: TGCGCCAGCAGCCAAGCCGGGAACACCGGGGAGCTGTTTTTT. Protein product: CASSQAGNTGELFF.